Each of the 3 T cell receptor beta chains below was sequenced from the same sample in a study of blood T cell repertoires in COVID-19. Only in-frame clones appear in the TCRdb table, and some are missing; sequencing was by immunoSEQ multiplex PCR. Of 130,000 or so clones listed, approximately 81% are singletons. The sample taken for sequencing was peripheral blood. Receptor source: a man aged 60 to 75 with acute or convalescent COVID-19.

The CDR3 nucleotides are TGCGCCAGCAGCGAGCGGGCAGGAGCTTACAATGAGCAGTTCTTC. It translates to CASSERAGAYNEQFF. The chain has TRBV4-3 and TRBJ2-1, with D perhaps matching TRBD2 (6 bases). Trimming removed 5 bases at V and 4 bases at J, with 15 bases between. CDR3 length equals 15 residues. Germline CDR1 LGHNA, CDR2 YSLEER.

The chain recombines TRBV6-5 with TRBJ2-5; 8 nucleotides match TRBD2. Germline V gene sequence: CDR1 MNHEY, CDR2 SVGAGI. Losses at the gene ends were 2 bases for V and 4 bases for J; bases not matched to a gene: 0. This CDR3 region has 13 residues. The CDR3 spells CASSYAGGETQYF. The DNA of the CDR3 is TGTGCCAGCAGTTACGCGGGGGGAGAGACCCAGTACTTC.

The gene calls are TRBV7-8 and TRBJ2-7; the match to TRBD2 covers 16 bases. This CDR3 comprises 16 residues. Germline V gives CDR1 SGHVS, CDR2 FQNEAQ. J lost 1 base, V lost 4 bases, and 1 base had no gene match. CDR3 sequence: CASSWGLAGGSYEQYF. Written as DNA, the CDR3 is TGTGCCAGCAGCTGGGGACTAGCGGGAGGGTCCTACGAGCAGTACTTC.